These 13 T cell receptor beta chains were all obtained from the same sample, sequenced in a study of blood T cells in healthy people across ages. PCR was performed a second time for about 7 to 12 cycles using a sample-barcoded 5' primer and a J-beta primer mix. One entry per CDR3 protein, called by TCRdb with MiXCR from the 5' RACE reads. The data hold 270,000 or so distinct CDR3 sequences, with roughly 27% observed a single time. Sequenced sample: blood. The receptors were gathered from a woman aged 70-85 years in good health.

The genes are TRBV20-1 and TRBJ2-5; 12 nucleotides match TRBD1. The DNA end is more similar to TRBJ2-7, so the J call may be wrong. The CDR3 is 14 amino acids. Germline V gene data show CDR1 as DFQATT and CDR2 as SNEGSKA (reference sequence). The CDR3 DNA sequence: TGCAGTGCTACCCTCCCGGGACAGGGGGCCGAGCAGTACTTC. Encoded protein: CSATLPGQGAEQYF.

J is TRBJ2-5 and V is TRBV19; 14 bases map to TRBD2. This CDR3 region has 16 residues. Germline CDR1 is LNHDA and CDR2 is SQIVND (reference sequence). V was pared by 6 bases and J by 4 bases, with 7 bases of the junction left unmatched. The CDR3 loop reads CASSVTGTSGRETQYF. CDR3 in DNA: TGTGCCAGTAGCGTTACCGGGACTAGCGGGAGAGAGACCCAGTACTTC.

This clonotype was detected a few times. The rearrangement uses TRBV6-5 and TRBJ2-7; the D is unclear. Germline V lookup: CDR1 MNHEY, CDR2 SVGAGI. The CDR3 runs 13 residues. V was shortened by 6 bases and J by 3 bases, with 12 bases between the two germline ends. CDR3 nucleotides: TGTGCCAGCAGGCCTAGTAGGGACTACGAGCAGTACTTC. Encoded protein: CASRPSRDYEQYF.

There are a few counts of this clonotype. The junction departs from germline at one end; a sequencing error may be responsible. This sequence joins TRBV12-5 and TRBJ2-5, with no clear D. CDR3 size: 10 residues. In germline, CDR1 is LGHNT, CDR2 FRNRAP. CDR3 region: CASGFSPSFF. The DNA for the CDR3 is TGTGCTAGTGGTTTTTCCCCGTCGTTCTTC. Supplemented by reference TRBV12-5 and TRBJ2-5, the full variable domain reads DARVTQTPRHKVTEMGQEVTMRCQPILGHNTVFWYRQTMMQGLELLAYFRNRAPLDDSGMPKDRFSAEMPDATLATLKIQPSEPRDSAVYFCASGFSPSFFGPGTRLLVL.

This clonotype showed up just a few times. The CDR3 DNA sequence: TGCGCCAGCAGCCATGGGTCAGGGGGCGGGGATGAGCAGTTCTTC. Translating gives CASSHGSGGGDEQFF. This rearrangement joins TRBV4-1 to TRBJ2-5; 8 positions match TRBD1. Near its end, the DNA agrees better with TRBJ2-1, so the J call may be wrong. This CDR3 spans 15 amino acids. Germline CDR1 MGHRA, CDR2 YSYEKL.

This clonotype occurred a few times. This rearrangement joins TRBV7-9 to TRBJ2-1; D may be TRBD1 (6 bases). V was trimmed by 5 bases and J by 8 bases, leaving 10 bases between them. Looked up from germline, CDR1 is SEHNR and CDR2 is FQNEAQ (reference sequence). This CDR3 region has 12 residues. The CDR3 DNA reads TGTGCCAGCAGCAGGACAGAACATGAGCAGTTCTTC. This codes for CASSRTEHEQFF.

This clonotype was counted a few times. The rearrangement uses TRBV11-2 and TRBJ1-5; no firm D call. CDR1 is SGHAT and CDR2 is FQNNGV in the germline V gene. The CDR3 totals 14 residues. The V end lost 2 bases, the J end lost 6 bases, and 11 bases lay between the germline ends. CDR3 bases: TGTGCCAGCAGCTTACCGGGAGGTGGTCAGCCCCAGCATTTT. This encodes CASSLPGGGQPQHF.

The V and J genes are TRBV28 and TRBJ1-1; perhaps TRBD1 as D (6 bases). The germline V gene encodes CDR1 MDHEN and CDR2 SYDVKM. V was pared by 5 bases and J by 10 bases, with 20 bases between. This CDR3 has 14 amino acids. DNA of the CDR3: TGTGCCAGCAGTGCGGTCCCAGGGGCCCTTATAGCTTTCTTT. Its protein is CASSAVPGALIAFF.

This clonotype showed up just a few times. Here the CDR3 DNA reads TGCAGCGTTACCGGGACTAGCGGTACCGGGGAGCTGTTTTTT. Translation gives CSVTGTSGTGELFF. The chain recombines TRBV29-1 with TRBJ2-2; TRBD2 matches 11 bases. CDR3 size: 14 residues. Germline assignment: CDR1 SQVTM and CDR2 ANQGSEA. The V segment lost 5 bases and the J segment 5 bases; nucleotides outside the gene matches: 4.

Ten or more counts support this clonotype. The chain recombines TRBV20-1 with TRBJ2-4; D might be TRBD1 or TRBD2, each matching 6 bases. Germline V gene lookup returns CDR1 DFQATT and CDR2 SNEGSKA (reference sequence). The CDR3 totals 15 residues. The V and J ends lost 3 bases and 4 bases respectively, with 16 bases between them. CDR3 nucleotides: TGCAGTGCTAGTGGGACACCGGGGGTAAAAAACATTCAGTACTTC. It translates to CSASGTPGVKNIQYF.

Here the CDR3 DNA reads TGTGCCAGCAGCCCTCACAATGAGCAGTTCTTC. It yields the protein CASSPHNEQFF. This chain uses TRBV13 with TRBJ2-1; D gene ambiguous. Germline lookup yields CDR1 PRHDT and CDR2 FYEKMQ (reference sequence). The CDR3 has 11 residues. Trimming cost V 5 bases and J 5 bases, with 4 bases left between them.

The chain is built from TRBV10-3 and TRBJ1-1, with D tentatively TRBD1 (6 bases). This CDR3 spans 13 amino acids. Trimming cost V 2 bases and J 6 bases, with 10 bases left between them. Germline CDR1 ENHRY, CDR2 SYGVKD. The CDR3 DNA follows: TGTGCCATCAGTGAGACAGGGAGATCTGAAGCTTTCTTT. Residues: CAISETGRSEAFF.

Many counts were recorded for this clonotype. V is TRBV5-1 and J is TRBJ2-7, with TRBD2 matching over 14 bases. Germline-derived CDR1 and CDR2 are SGHRS and YFSETQ. Trimming at V came to 3 bases and at J to 11 bases, leaving 13 bases not matched to a gene. The CDR3 is made up of 16 amino acids. The CDR3, as DNA: TGCGCCAGCAGCTCAGAACCCGGACTAGCGGGAGGCCTTAAGTACTTC. Translated: CASSSEPGLAGGLKYF.